What follows are 5 T cell receptor beta chains derived from one specimen sequenced in a study of identical twins. MiXCR, applied by TCRdb to the 5' RACE reads, yields one record per CDR3 protein. This table holds hundreds of thousands of distinct CDR3 sequences, 18% found once. The sample also formed part of further work on T cells expressing NK-cell markers.

What was sequenced was PBMCs. The receptors stem from a woman aged 18-29 years in good health.

The chain joins TRBV6-2 or TRBV6-3 to TRBJ2-1; D remains ambiguous. Trimming shortened V by 0 bases and J by 10 bases, and 16 bases separated the two germline ends. The CDR3 contains 15 residues. Germline assignment: CDR1 MNHEY and CDR2 SVGEGT. CDR3 sequence (DNA): TGTGCCAGCAGTTACTCGGCTCTTGGGATCAGCGAGCAGTTCTTC. The encoded protein is CASSYSALGISEQFF.

The V call is TRBV7-3, the J call TRBJ2-1, with a weak D call TRBD2 (6 bases). Germline V gene lookup returns CDR1 SGHTA and CDR2 FQGTGA. V was cut by 0 bases and J by 8 bases, with 17 bases left in between. The CDR3 totals 16 residues. CDR3 nucleotides: TGTGCCAGCAGCTTAACGGGGGGAGCCACACAACATGAGCAGTTCTTC. It is translated as CASSLTGGATQHEQFF. The full variable domain, rest sourced from reference TRBV7-3 and TRBJ2-1, is GAGVSQTPSNKVTEKGKYVELRCDPISGHTALYWYRQSLGQGPEFLIYFQGTGAADDSGLPNDRFFAVRPEGSVSTLKIQRTERGDSAVYLCASSLTGGATQHEQFFGPGTRLTVL.

This clonotype occurred a few times. This sequence joins TRBV2 and TRBJ1-5, with D tentatively TRBD1 (6 bases). CDR1 is SNHLY and CDR2 is FYNNEI in the germline V gene. The CDR3 runs to 13 residues. V dropped 7 bases and J dropped 2 bases, with 9 bases sitting between them. The CDR3 coding sequence is TGTGCCAGCAAGGGACACGGCAATCAGCCCCAGCATTTT. This encodes CASKGHGNQPQHF.

This clonotype was picked up a small number of times. The gene calls are TRBV6-1 and TRBJ1-1, with D unresolved. The CDR3 has 14 residues. Between the trimmed V and J ends, which lost 6 bases and 0 bases, there was a span of 11 bases. Germline V lookup: CDR1 MNHNS, CDR2 SASEGT. CDR3 in amino acids: CASRDGGMNTEAFF. In DNA, the CDR3 is TGTGCCAGCAGGGACGGAGGGATGAACACTGAAGCTTTCTTT.

Only a few counts were recorded for this clonotype. The chain employs TRBV7-9 and TRBJ2-7, with unresolved D. Germline assignment: CDR1 SEHNR and CDR2 FQNEAQ (reference sequence). The V end lost 4 bases, the J end lost 5 bases, and 21 bases lay between the germline ends. The CDR3 has 16 residues. The CDR3 coding sequence is TGTGCCAGCAGCTCATCCCAGGTCAGGCCTCTCAACGAGCAGTACTTC. Amino acids: CASSSSQVRPLNEQYF.